These T cell receptor beta chains were read from a single sample in a study of early T cells in non-severe SARS-CoV-2 infection. Each CDR3 protein gets one entry after TCRdb re-called the 5' RACE reads with MiXCR. Of tens of thousands of distinct CDR3 sequences in the sample, approximately 12% were seen once. The sample consisted of whole blood. Receptor source: an adult who was a healthcare worker with PCR-confirmed SARS-CoV-2 infection or an uninfected control (not recorded which). CDR3s include the opening cysteine and the closing phenylalanine or tryptophan. A D gene is named only where the DNA matches it firmly. Where a row states a size, it is once, few, many or the class of an expanded clone; other rows omit it.

abundance: NA; d_gene: NA; v_gene: TRBV20-1; j_gene: TRBJ2-3; CDR3aa: CSAKPIAASTDTQYF; CDR3nt: TGCAGTGCTAAACCGATAGCGGCTAGCACAGATACGCAGTATTTT
abundance: few; d_gene: TRBD1; v_gene: TRBV7-7; j_gene: TRBJ1-5; CDR3aa: CASSSVGDRGVQPQHF; CDR3nt: TGTGCCAGCAGCTCCGTCGGGGACAGAGGGGTTCAGCCCCAGCATTTT
abundance: NA; d_gene: TRBD1; v_gene: TRBV20-1; j_gene: TRBJ2-7; CDR3aa: CSAAGQGYEQYF; CDR3nt: TGCAGTGCAGCGGGACAGGGGTACGAGCAGTACTTC
abundance: few; d_gene: NA; v_gene: TRBV4-2; j_gene: TRBJ1-4; CDR3aa: CASSQETRGRGEKLFF; CDR3nt: TGTGCCAGCAGCCAAGAAACCAGGGGAAGGGGTGAAAAACTGTTTTTT
abundance: NA; d_gene: NA; v_gene: TRBV25-1; j_gene: TRBJ2-3; CDR3aa: CASSHPTKFTDTQYF; CDR3nt: TGTGCCAGCAGTCATCCTACGAAATTCACAGATACGCAGTATTTT
abundance: many; d_gene: NA; v_gene: TRBV12-3/TRBV12-4; j_gene: TRBJ2-2; CDR3aa: CASTPAGLNTGELFF; CDR3nt: TGTGCCAGCACCCCGGCAGGGTTGAACACCGGGGAGCTGTTTTTT
abundance: NA; d_gene: NA; v_gene: TRBV5-8; j_gene: TRBJ2-3; CDR3aa: CASSLGRVDADTQYF; CDR3nt: TGTGCCAGCAGCTTGGGCAGGGTTGACGCAGATACGCAGTATTTT
abundance: few; d_gene: TRBD1; v_gene: TRBV10-3; j_gene: TRBJ2-2; CDR3aa: CAISPTGQGTGELFF; CDR3nt: TGTGCCATCAGCCCCACCGGACAGGGGACCGGGGAGCTGTTTTTT
abundance: many; d_gene: NA; v_gene: TRBV7-8; j_gene: TRBJ2-3; CDR3aa: CASSLDRGVGTDTQYF; CDR3nt: TGTGCCAGCAGCTTAGACCGGGGAGTTGGGACAGATACGCAGTATTTT
abundance: many; d_gene: TRBD2; v_gene: TRBV7-6; j_gene: TRBJ2-3; CDR3aa: CASSRGLAGAPSTDTQYF; CDR3nt: TGTGCCAGCAGCCGGGGACTAGCGGGGGCCCCTAGCACAGATACGCAGTATTTT
abundance: few; d_gene: TRBD2; v_gene: TRBV29-1; j_gene: TRBJ2-7; CDR3aa: CSVRLLAGIYEQYF; CDR3nt: TGCAGCGTTCGGTTGCTAGCGGGGATCTACGAGCAGTACTTC
abundance: many; d_gene: NA; v_gene: TRBV15; j_gene: TRBJ1-1; CDR3aa: CATSRDRQALNTEAFF; CDR3nt: TGTGCCACCAGCAGAGATCGACAGGCTTTGAACACTGAAGCTTTCTTT
abundance: many; d_gene: TRBD1; v_gene: TRBV7-6; j_gene: TRBJ1-2; CDR3aa: CASSLRTGAGYTF; CDR3nt: TGTGCCAGCAGCCTTCGGACAGGAGCTGGCTACACCTTC
abundance: NA; d_gene: NA; v_gene: TRBV18; j_gene: TRBJ2-3; CDR3aa: CASSPQSPGGDTQYF; CDR3nt: TGTGCCAGCTCACCTCAGTCGCCCGGAGGAGATACGCAGTATTTT
abundance: NA; d_gene: TRBD1; v_gene: TRBV3-1; j_gene: TRBJ1-1; CDR3aa: CASSPGTGGKNTEAFF; CDR3nt: TGTGCCAGCAGCCCAGGGACAGGGGGCAAGAACACTGAAGCTTTCTTT
abundance: many; d_gene: TRBD2; v_gene: TRBV20-1; j_gene: TRBJ2-3; CDR3aa: CSADSGLAGTTDTQYF; CDR3nt: TGCAGTGCAGACTCGGGACTAGCGGGGACCACAGATACGCAGTATTTT
abundance: many; d_gene: NA; v_gene: TRBV19; j_gene: TRBJ1-4; CDR3aa: CASSTQATNEKLFF; CDR3nt: TGTGCCAGTAGTACACAAGCAACTAATGAAAAACTGTTTTTT
abundance: few; d_gene: NA; v_gene: TRBV20-1; j_gene: TRBJ2-3; CDR3aa: CSALSGTQYF; CDR3nt: TGCAGTGCCTTAAGCGGTACGCAGTATTTT
abundance: many; d_gene: NA; v_gene: TRBV15; j_gene: TRBJ2-6; CDR3aa: CATSRDNSGANVLTF; CDR3nt: TGTGCCACCAGCAGAGACAACTCTGGGGCCAACGTCCTGACTTTC
abundance: NA; d_gene: TRBD2; v_gene: TRBV7-9; j_gene: TRBJ2-5; CDR3aa: CASSLVLAAQETQYF; CDR3nt: TGTGCCAGCAGCTTAGTACTAGCGGCGCAAGAGACCCAGTACTTC
abundance: many; d_gene: TRBD1; v_gene: TRBV29-1; j_gene: TRBJ2-7; CDR3aa: CSATARTGIGEQYF; CDR3nt: TGCAGCGCAACCGCAAGGACAGGGATAGGCGAGCAGTACTTC
abundance: NA; d_gene: NA; v_gene: TRBV7-6; j_gene: TRBJ2-7; CDR3aa: CASSLDIRESEQYF; CDR3nt: TGTGCCAGCAGCTTAGATATCAGGGAATCCGAGCAGTACTTC
abundance: many; d_gene: TRBD1; v_gene: TRBV4-3; j_gene: TRBJ1-6; CDR3aa: CASSQGQGPESPLHF; CDR3nt: TGCGCCAGCAGCCAGGGACAGGGCCCGGAATCACCCCTCCACTTT